One sample yielded the 11 T cell receptor beta chains listed below, sequenced in a study of early T cells in non-severe SARS-CoV-2 infection. TCRdb processed the 5' RACE reads anew with MiXCR; each CDR3 protein has one entry. The data hold 85,000 to 95,000 distinct CDR3 sequences, with roughly 15% observed a single time. The material sequenced was whole blood, taken at baseline. The receptor set was obtained from an adult who was a healthcare worker with PCR-confirmed SARS-CoV-2 infection or an uninfected control (not recorded which).

The chain joins TRBV28 to TRBJ1-2; D gene ambiguous. CDR1 MDHEN and CDR2 SYDVKM come from the germline V gene. The length of the CDR3 is 13 residues. The V gene lost 1 base and the J gene lost 7 bases, with 10 bases spanning the gap. The CDR3 sequence: CASSLSAGSGYTF. The CDR3 coding sequence is TGTGCCAGCAGTTTATCCGCGGGAAGTGGCTACACCTTC.

This clonotype appeared a few times. This chain connects TRBV2 to TRBJ1-2; no definite D call. Looked up from germline, CDR1 is SNHLY and CDR2 is FYNNEI. The CDR3 spans 13 residues. V lost 6 bases and J lost 7, with 15 bases in between. The CDR3 region is CASRIQVGFGYTF. The CDR3 DNA follows: TGTGCCAGCAGAATCCAGGTGGGCTTTGGCTACACCTTC.

This clonotype was detected a few times. The chain is built from TRBV29-1 and TRBJ2-7; 7 bases fit TRBD1. V shed 8 bases, J shed 4 bases, and the junction held 5 bases outside the gene matches. The CDR3 covers 11 residues. Per the germline V gene, CDR1 is SQVTM and CDR2 is ANQGSEA. CDR3 in amino acids: CSTGTDYEQYF. CDR3 DNA: TGCAGCACCGGGACAGATTACGAGCAGTACTTC.

The chain combines TRBV4-2 with TRBJ1-3; D might be TRBD1 (5 bases). V was shortened by 4 bases and J by 0 bases, with 13 bases between the two germline ends. Germline lookup yields CDR1 LGHNA and CDR2 YNFKEQ. This CDR3 has 16 residues. CDR3 amino acids: CASSPTGPISGNTIYF. The DNA for the CDR3 is TGTGCCAGCAGCCCAACGGGACCGATCTCTGGAAACACCATATATTTT.

The chain has TRBV20-1 and TRBJ2-1; no firm D call. The CDR3 runs 12 residues. V was clipped by 6 bases and J by 5 bases, with 11 bases between them. Germline CDR1 DFQATT, CDR2 SNEGSKA (reference sequence). CDR3 sequence: CSARTTNNEQFF. The DNA of the CDR3 is TGCAGTGCGAGGACCACTAACAATGAGCAGTTCTTC.

V usage is TRBV6-5 and J usage is TRBJ1-4, with 7 bases lining up with TRBD1. J was trimmed by 4 bases and V by 5 bases; bases with no gene match: 7. The CDR3 consists of 15 residues. The germline gives CDR1 MNHEY, CDR2 SVGAGI. The CDR3 DNA is TGTGCCAGCAGTCAGACAGGGCAGAATAATGAAAAACTGTTTTTT. Translation gives CASSQTGQNNEKLFF.

In this sample, this clonotype turned up many times. The junction differs from germline at one of its ends, possibly a read error. This chain links TRBV5-1 with TRBJ2-5; tentative D call: TRBD2 (7 bases). The CDR3 contains 13 residues. Germline V gives CDR1 SGHRS, CDR2 YFSETQ. CDR3 DNA sequence: TGTGCCAGCAGCTTGAGGGGGGGAGAGACCCAGTACTTC. Residues: CASSLRGGETQYF. The entire variable domain, with the rest obtained from reference TRBV5-1 and TRBJ2-5, is as follows: KAGVTQTPRYLIKTRGQQVTLSCSPISGHRSVSWYQQTPGQGLQFLFEYFSETQRNKGNFPGRFSGRQFSNSRSEMNVSTLELGDSALYLCASSLRGGETQYFGPGTRLLVL.

This chain uses TRBV7-2 with TRBJ2-7; D possibly corresponds to TRBD2 (7 bases). V was trimmed by 1 base and J by 5 bases, leaving 18 bases between them. The germline V gene has CDR1 SGHTA and CDR2 FQGNSA. The CDR3 contains 16 residues. The CDR3 nucleotides are TGTGCCAGCAGCTTAGAGGGGGGGAGGCTAGCGAACGAGCAGTACTTC. It is translated as CASSLEGGRLANEQYF.

The chain combines TRBV9 with TRBJ2-7; tentative D call: TRBD2 (6 bases). Germline V CDR1 and CDR2: SGDLS, YYNGEE. Trimming shortened V by 3 bases and J by 11 bases, and 18 bases separated the two germline ends. This CDR3 is 13 amino acids long. The CDR3 coding sequence is TGTGCCAGCAGCGGGAGGGGAGCAGTAAGGGAGTACTTC. Encoded protein: CASSGRGAVREYF.

The V call is TRBV2, the J call TRBJ2-7; TRBD1 might be the D (6 bases). Germline loops: CDR1 SNHLY, CDR2 FYNNEI. V was trimmed by 7 bases and J by 2 bases, leaving 9 bases between them. The CDR3 consists of 12 residues. The CDR3 reads CASNRDTYEQYF. In DNA, the CDR3 is TGTGCCAGCAACCGGGACACCTACGAGCAGTACTTC.

This clonotype was observed once. The chain couples TRBV10-3 to TRBJ2-7, with D uncertain. The CDR3 extends over 12 amino acids. CDR1 and CDR2 (germline): ENHRY, SYGVKD. V was shortened by 5 bases and J by 2 bases, with 7 bases between the two germline ends. The CDR3 is CAISSHTYEQYF. The CDR3 bases are TGTGCCATCAGTTCTCACACCTACGAGCAGTACTTC.